These 26 T cell receptor beta chains were all obtained from the same sample, sequenced in a study of beta chain features in type 1 diabetes listed by TCRdb under 2018. The receptor library was made with the immunoSEQ multiplex PCR assay. All of the isolated RNA was reverse transcribed with the High Capacity cDNA Reverse Transcription Kit, so expressed TCRB transcripts were sequenced. Here the immuneACCESS table is served through TCRdb, limited to in-frame sequences with V and J called. Missing clones are a known gap in these copies; in checked studies unresolved V genes cover under half, and the rest lacks a known reason. The sample data list roughly 150,000 clones, and roughly 9.1% of these were observed just once. Together, the top ten hold 2% to 3% of the sample. Sequencing input: central memory CD4+ T cells from blood. The receptors come from a woman aged 18-29 years in good health.

This clone was found a few times. V is TRBV9 and J is TRBJ1-3, with D unclear. The CDR3 sequence is 13 residues long. Germline V gene sequence: CDR1 SGDLS, CDR2 YYNGEE. V shed 4 bases and J shed 0 bases, with 5 bases lying between them. CDR3 sequence: CASSLRSGNTIYF. CDR3 bases: TGTGCCAGCAGCCTCCGCTCTGGAAACACCATATATTTT.

This chain links TRBV2 with TRBJ1-2; 8 bases match TRBD1. Germline CDR1 is SNHLY and CDR2 is FYNNEI. V was clipped by 5 bases and J by 4 bases; unmatched bases: 9. This CDR3 region has 15 residues. CDR3 protein: CASSMDRAALYGYTF. CDR3 sequence (DNA): TGTGCCAGCAGTATGGACAGGGCGGCACTCTATGGCTACACCTTC.

V gene TRBV29-1 combines with J gene TRBJ2-2; TRBD2 matches 13 bases. This CDR3 has 18 residues. With V trimmed by 5 bases and J by 0 bases, 9 bases remained unmatched. CDR1 and CDR2 from the germline V gene are SQVTM and ANQGSEA. The DNA of the CDR3 is TGCAGCGTTCCAAGCTCACTAGCGGGAGGGTCGAACACCGGGGAGCTGTTTTTT. This codes for CSVPSSLAGGSNTGELFF.

V and J are TRBV5-5 and TRBJ1-2; 7 bases line up with TRBD1. CDR1 SGHKS and CDR2 YYEKEE come from the germline V gene (reference sequence). Trimming removed 2 bases from V and 2 bases from J; junction bases left unmatched: 9. CDR3 size: 16 residues. CDR3 in DNA: TGTGCCAGCAGCTTAAGTGGAGGGGGCCAAAACTATGGCTACACCTTC. Its protein product is CASSLSGGGQNYGYTF.

There are a few counts of this clone. This chain joins TRBV5-5 and TRBJ1-2; TRBD1 matches at 8 bases. Losses at the gene ends were 2 bases for V and 3 bases for J; bases not matched to a gene: 3. The germline gives CDR1 SGHKS, CDR2 YYEKEE (reference sequence). This CDR3 is 14 amino acids long. In DNA form, the CDR3 reads TGTGCCAGCAGCTTCACGACAGGGGACTATGGCTACACCTTC. The encoded protein is CASSFTTGDYGYTF.

V usage is TRBV7-2 and J usage is TRBJ2-5, with D perhaps matching TRBD1 (6 bases). V lost 4 bases and J 5 bases, leaving 14 bases between the germline ends. There are 14 residues in the CDR3. Per germline, CDR1 SGHTA and CDR2 FQGNSA. The CDR3 region has the DNA TGTGCCAGCAGCTCCGTAAACAGGGAGGAGACCCAGTACTTC. The encoded protein is CASSSVNREETQYF. Together with reference TRBV7-2 and TRBJ2-5, the CDR3 gives the full variable domain: GAGVSQSPSNKVTEKGKDVELRCDPISGHTALYWYRQSLGQGLEFLIYFQGNSAPDKSGLPSDRFSAERTGGSVSTLTIQRTQQEDSAVYLCASSSVNREETQYFGPGTRLLVL.

This chain uses TRBV5-4 with TRBJ2-5, with D possibly matching TRBD2 (5 bases). CDR1 and CDR2 from the germline V gene are SGHNT and YYREEE (reference sequence). The V end lost 0 bases, the J end lost 2 bases, and 11 bases lay between the germline ends. CDR3 size: 15 residues. CDR3 sequence: CASSLAAGHQETQYF. The CDR3 bases are TGTGCCAGCAGCTTGGCGGCGGGTCATCAAGAGACCCAGTACTTC.

The V gene is TRBV19, the J gene TRBJ2-7; 8 positions agree with TRBD2. After removal of 5 bases from V and 2 bases from J, the junction contained 5 bases not matched to a gene. The CDR3 has 14 residues. Germline CDR1 reads LNHDA; CDR2 reads SQIVND (reference sequence). The DNA of the CDR3 is TGTGCCAGTAGTGTGGTAGCGGGGACCTACGAGCAGTACTTC. Amino acid sequence: CASSVVAGTYEQYF.

The rearrangement joins TRBV6-5 to TRBJ1-5; D perhaps matches TRBD1 (6 bases). The CDR3 covers 12 residues. The V and J ends lost 6 bases and 10 bases respectively, with 13 bases between them. In germline, CDR1 is MNHEY, CDR2 SVGAGI. The CDR3, as DNA: TGTGCCAGCAGCCCGGACAGCGGACCCCAGCATTTT. This gives the protein CASSPDSGPQHF.

This clone occurred a few times. This chain links TRBV30 with TRBJ2-1; D remains unclear. V lost 3 bases and J lost 0, with 12 bases in between. This CDR3 region has 15 residues. Looked up from germline, CDR1 is GTSNPN and CDR2 is SVGIG (reference sequence). In DNA, the CDR3 is TGTGCCTGGAGCGGAGCTACCAGCTCCTACAATGAGCAGTTCTTC. Translating gives CAWSGATSSYNEQFF.

V and J are TRBV2 and TRBJ1-2, with D tentatively TRBD1 (6 bases). The germline V gene has CDR1 SNHLY and CDR2 FYNNEI. Trimming pared 4 bases from V and 8 bases from J, leaving 17 bases between. The CDR3 runs to 14 residues. CDR3 sequence: CASSVIGQWGGYTF. The CDR3 bases are TGTGCCAGCAGTGTTATCGGACAGTGGGGAGGCTACACCTTC.

This chain connects TRBV30 to TRBJ1-5; a possible D gene is TRBD1 (6 bases). The CDR3 length is 14 residues. CDR1 is GTSNPN, CDR2 SVGIG, per germline (reference sequence). Trimming removed 2 bases at V and 2 bases at J, with 10 bases between. The CDR3 nucleotides are TGTGCCTGGAGTAGCAGGGGCGGCAATCAGCCCCAGCATTTT. Translating it yields CAWSSRGGNQPQHF.

The chain recombines TRBV9 with TRBJ2-1, with 8 bases lining up with TRBD2. The V gene's germline CDR1 is SGDLS and CDR2 YYNGEE. The CDR3 sequence is 15 residues long. V shed 4 bases, J shed 2 bases, and the junction held 5 bases outside the gene matches. The CDR3 coding sequence is TGTGCCAGCAGCCGAGGACTAGCCCCCTACAATGAGCAGTTCTTC. Translation gives CASSRGLAPYNEQFF.

This clone was seen more than once but under ten times. The chain employs TRBV28 and TRBJ2-3; D might be TRBD2 (6 bases). Trimming took off 5 bases at V and 1 base at J, with 13 bases between the two ends. This CDR3 is 15 amino acids long. Per the germline V gene, CDR1 is MDHEN and CDR2 is SYDVKM. The CDR3 bases are TGTGCCAGCAGTCCCTGGGGGGACCGCACAGATACGCAGTATTTT. Translation: CASSPWGDRTDTQYF.

This chain connects TRBV4-3 to TRBJ2-3; TRBD2 matches 9 bases. The trim removed 1 base at V and 3 bases at J, leaving 5 bases unmatched. The CDR3 covers 16 residues. Germline V gives CDR1 LGHNA, CDR2 YSLEER. Here the CDR3 reads CASSQGRGGQTDTQYF. The CDR3 DNA reads as TGCGCCAGCAGCCAAGGGCGGGGGGGCCAGACAGATACGCAGTATTTT.

The chain uses TRBV9 and TRBJ1-1, with 8 bases matching TRBD1. The germline gives CDR1 SGDLS, CDR2 YYNGEE. The CDR3 runs 16 residues. V trimming: 4 bases; J trimming: 3 bases; junction bases outside the gene matches: 11. The CDR3 region is CASSLTVGQGDTEAFF. CDR3 sequence (DNA): TGTGCCAGCAGCCTTACCGTCGGACAGGGTGACACTGAAGCTTTCTTT.

The chain recombines TRBV11-2 with TRBJ2-1, with 9 bases fitting TRBD1. Unmatched junction bases numbered 6, after V lost 4 bases and J lost 2 bases. Germline CDR1 and CDR2: SGHAT and FQNNGV. The CDR3 consists of 16 residues. The DNA of the CDR3 is TGTGCCAGCAGCTCCACCGGGACAGGGACCTACAATGAGCAGTTCTTC. The encoded protein is CASSSTGTGTYNEQFF.

With regard to this clone: Other nucleotide sequences in the sample specify the same CDR3. J is TRBJ2-3 and V is TRBV11-2; D is unclear. CDR1 SGHAT and CDR2 FQNNGV come from the germline V gene. CDR3 length: 11 amino acids. Trimming left V 4 bases short and J 6 bases short, with 5 bases between. The CDR3 sequence is CASSSSDTQYF. CDR3 bases: TGTGCCAGCAGCTCTAGTGATACGCAGTATTTT. The full variable domain, with the rest looked up from reference TRBV11-2 and TRBJ2-3, is EAGVAQSPRYKIIEKRQSVAFWCNPISGHATLYWYQQILGQGPKLLIQFQNNGVVDDSQLPKDRFSAERLKGVDSTLKIQPAKLEDSAVYLCASSSSDTQYFGPGTRLTVL.

The V call is TRBV28, the J call TRBJ2-7, with 14 bases that match TRBD2. The CDR3 has 16 residues. The V and J ends lost 4 bases and 2 bases, in that order; junction bases with no gene match: 4. Per germline, CDR1 MDHEN and CDR2 SYDVKM. DNA of the CDR3: TGTGCCAGCAGTTCCCCGACTAGCGGGAGGGCCTACGAGCAGTACTTC. Residues: CASSSPTSGRAYEQYF.

The chain combines TRBV9 with TRBJ2-3; the match to TRBD2 covers 10 bases. The CDR3 has 17 amino acids. Per the germline V gene, CDR1 is SGDLS and CDR2 is YYNGEE. V was pared by 0 bases and J by 6 bases, with 10 bases of the junction left unmatched. CDR3 sequence reads: CASSVAASGSPGDTQYF. CDR3 DNA sequence: TGTGCCAGCAGCGTAGCGGCTAGCGGGAGCCCCGGCGATACGCAGTATTTT. Drawing the rest from reference TRBV9 and TRBJ2-3, the complete variable domain is DSGVTQTPKHLITATGQRVTLRCSPRSGDLSVYWYQQSLDQGLQFLIQYYNGEERAKGNILERFSAQQFPDLHSELNLSSLELGDSALYFCASSVAASGSPGDTQYFGPGTRLTVL.

There are a few counts of this clone. The chain is built from TRBV29-1 and TRBJ2-3, with 13 bases fitting TRBD2. The CDR3 is made up of 15 amino acids. CDR1 is SQVTM and CDR2 is ANQGSEA in the germline V gene. With V trimmed by 4 bases and J by 1 base, 2 bases remained unmatched. The CDR3 reads CSVGGTSGGTDTQYF. The DNA for the CDR3 is TGCAGCGTTGGAGGGACTAGCGGGGGCACAGATACGCAGTATTTT.

Here the CDR3 DNA reads TGTGCCAGCAGCTTAGCCGGGACAGGGGCTGACATTCAGTACTTC. It specifies CASSLAGTGADIQYF. The chain uses TRBV7-2 and TRBJ2-4; the match to TRBD1 covers 10 bases. The J segment lost 8 bases and the V segment lost 0 bases, leaving 4 bases of the junction unmatched. This CDR3 has 15 amino acids. Germline CDR1 reads SGHTA; CDR2 reads FQGNSA.

This clone is labeled medium-sized. This rearrangement joins TRBV2 to TRBJ2-1; no firm D call. This CDR3 region has 10 residues. V lost 5 bases to trimming and J lost 8 bases, with 4 bases between them. The germline V gene has CDR1 SNHLY and CDR2 FYNNEI. DNA for the CDR3: TGTGCCAGCAGTCATGATGAGCAGTTCTTC. It translates to CASSHDEQFF. The full variable domain, rest sourced from reference TRBV2 and TRBJ2-1, is EPEVTQTPSHQVTQMGQEVILRCVPISNHLYFYWYRQILGQKVEFLVSFYNNEISEKSEIFDDQFSVERPDGSNFTLKIRSTKLEDSAMYFCASSHDEQFFGPGTRLTVL.

This clone was seen more than once but under ten times. The V and J genes are TRBV6-6 and TRBJ2-3, with 8 bases matching TRBD1. Germline V gives CDR1 MNHNY, CDR2 SVGAGI (reference sequence). The V segment lost 4 bases and the J segment 4 bases; nucleotides outside the gene matches: 7. The CDR3 is made up of 15 amino acids. The chain's CDR3 is CASSSNDRGSDTQYF. In DNA, the CDR3 is TGTGCCAGCAGTTCCAATGACAGGGGATCAGATACGCAGTATTTT.

This clone was seen a handful of times. V usage is TRBV5-6 and J usage is TRBJ1-1, with D perhaps TRBD1 (6 bases). CDR3 size: 15 residues. CDR1 is SGHDT, CDR2 YYEEEE, per germline. V lost 0 bases and J 4 bases, leaving 13 bases between the germline ends. The CDR3 DNA is TGTGCCAGCAGCTTGGACGGGGGGCCGGGCACTGAAGCTTTCTTT. This gives the protein CASSLDGGPGTEAFF.

The rearrangement uses TRBV4-3 and TRBJ2-3; weak D call: TRBD2 (7 bases). V lost 0 bases and J 4 bases, leaving 14 bases between the germline ends. This CDR3 has 16 residues. Germline CDR1 is LGHNA and CDR2 is YSLEER. The CDR3 DNA reads as TGCGCCAGCAGCCAAGATGGAGGGGGGGCACCAGATACGCAGTATTTT. Its protein is CASSQDGGGAPDTQYF.